The 14 T cell receptor beta chains presented below share a single source sample, sequenced in a study of T cell changes during pregnancy in multiple sclerosis. TCRdb's copy holds only in-frame clones and misses some; the assay was immunoSEQ multiplex PCR. There are approximately 92,000 clones in the sample; 85% to 95% occur only once, and around 2.7% lies in the top ten. Specimen: peripheral blood, collected in the first trimester of pregnancy. These receptors originate from a female donor with multiple sclerosis, enrolled in a pregnancy study.

The chain uses TRBV5-4 and TRBJ2-6, with D uncertain. Germline V gives CDR1 SGHNT, CDR2 YYREEE (reference sequence). The length of the CDR3 is 16 residues. Trimming removed 7 bases from V and 0 bases from J, with 14 bases in between. The CDR3 DNA reads as TGTGCCAGCCGATACGGCAGCGCCTCTGGGGCCAACGTCCTGACTTTC. This sequence encodes CASRYGSASGANVLTF.

The chain links TRBV27 to TRBJ2-1; TRBD2 matches at 11 bases. The trim removed 5 bases at V and 4 bases at J, leaving 4 bases unmatched. The CDR3 runs to 15 residues. Germline V CDR1 and CDR2: MNHEY, SMNVEV (reference sequence). CDR3 bases: TGTGCCAGCAGTCCACTAGCGGGAGTGTACAATGAGCAGTTCTTC. This codes for CASSPLAGVYNEQFF.

The chain is built from TRBV28 and TRBJ2-1; 13 nucleotides line up with TRBD2. CDR3 length: 18 amino acids. Germline CDR1 and CDR2: MDHEN and SYDVKM. The ends lost 3 bases at V and 0 bases at J; junction bases unmatched: 5. The CDR3 coding sequence is TGTGCCAGCAGTTTCGAACTAGCGGGAGGGAGCTCCTACAATGAGCAGTTCTTC. Encoded protein: CASSFELAGGSSYNEQFF.

The chain uses TRBV19 and TRBJ1-2; D call uncertain. Germline V gene data show CDR1 as LNHDA and CDR2 as SQIVND (reference sequence). Trimming left V 4 bases short and J 6 bases short, with 3 bases between. The length of the CDR3 is 10 residues. CDR3 protein: CASSTDGYTF. As DNA, the CDR3 is TGTGCCAGTAGTACGGATGGCTACACCTTC. Full variable domain (outside the CDR3, taken from reference TRBV19 and TRBJ1-2): DGGITQSPKYLFRKEGQNVTLSCEQNLNHDAMYWYRQDPGQGLRLIYYSQIVNDFQKGDIAEGYSVSREKKESFPLTVTSAQKNPTAFYLCASSTDGYTFGSGTRLTVV.

The V gene is TRBV19, the J gene TRBJ2-3, with D possibly being TRBD2 (6 bases). Germline V CDR1 and CDR2: LNHDA, SQIVND (reference sequence). CDR3 length equals 14 residues. Trimming stripped 3 bases from V and 4 bases from J, with 11 bases between. In nucleotides, the CDR3 is TGTGCCAGTAGTATTAAACTAGCCTCAGATACGCAGTATTTT. It is translated as CASSIKLASDTQYF. The entire variable domain, with the rest obtained from reference TRBV19 and TRBJ2-3, is as follows: DGGITQSPKYLFRKEGQNVTLSCEQNLNHDAMYWYRQDPGQGLRLIYYSQIVNDFQKGDIAEGYSVSREKKESFPLTVTSAQKNPTAFYLCASSIKLASDTQYFGPGTRLTVL.

The rearrangement links TRBV19 to TRBJ1-2; 8 nucleotides match TRBD1. Germline loops: CDR1 LNHDA, CDR2 SQIVND (reference sequence). The CDR3 is 15 amino acids. The V and J ends lost 5 bases and 8 bases, in that order; junction bases with no gene match: 13. In DNA form, the CDR3 reads TGTGCCAGTAGTCCCCTACGACAGGGGCTAGGGGGCTACACCTTC. This gives the protein CASSPLRQGLGGYTF.

The CDR3 spells CASSRTSEAYNEQFF. CDR3 nucleotide sequence: TGTGCCAGCAGCCGGACTAGCGAGGCATACAATGAGCAGTTCTTC. This chain connects TRBV7-6 to TRBJ2-1, with TRBD2 matching 9 bases. This CDR3 has 15 residues. CDR1 and CDR2 from the germline V gene are SGHVS and FNYEAQ. With 5 bases clipped from V and 4 bases from J, the junction kept 6 bases outside the gene matches. Complete variable domain (other parts from reference TRBV7-6 and TRBJ2-1): GAGVSQSPRYKVTKRGQDVALRCDPISGHVSLYWYRQALGQGPEFLTYFNYEAQQDKSGLPNDRFSAERPEGSISTLTIQRTEQRDSAMYRCASSRTSEAYNEQFFGPGTRLTVL.

The V call is TRBV7-8, the J call TRBJ1-1; 7 bases are a match to TRBD1. This CDR3 is 14 amino acids long. J gave up 2 bases and V 5 bases, and 5 bases lay outside the gene matches. CDR1 and CDR2 (germline): SGHVS, FQNEAQ. The DNA of the CDR3 is TGTGCCAGCAGCATCGGGACAGTAAACACTGAAGCTTTCTTT. Residues: CASSIGTVNTEAFF.

This clone was seen just once. V is TRBV19 and J is TRBJ2-5; 12 nucleotides align to TRBD2. V lost 7 bases, J lost 1 base, and 4 bases stayed unmatched. The germline gives CDR1 LNHDA, CDR2 SQIVND (reference sequence). The CDR3 extends over 15 amino acids. The CDR3 bases are TGTGCCAGTACGACTAGCGGGAGTTTCCAAGAGACCCAGTACTTC. This translates into CASTTSGSFQETQYF.

The J gene is TRBJ2-5, the V gene TRBV2, with a tentative D call TRBD2 (6 bases). Germline CDR1 SNHLY, CDR2 FYNNEI. This CDR3 is 13 amino acids long. Trimming took off 10 bases at V and 2 bases at J, with 14 bases between the two ends. CDR3 coding DNA: TGTGCCACTCTGGAGCGGGCACAAGAGACCCAGTACTTC. Translated, it gives CATLERAQETQYF.

The J gene is TRBJ2-5, the V gene TRBV5-1; a weak D match, TRBD1 (6 bases). V gave up 4 bases and J gave up 0 bases, with 13 bases separating them. This CDR3 is 15 amino acids long. From germline, CDR1 is SGHRS and CDR2 YFSETQ. This CDR3 reads CASSPLQGDQETQYF. The CDR3 region has the DNA TGCGCCAGCAGCCCCCTACAGGGTGACCAAGAGACCCAGTACTTC.

The chain carries TRBV11-3 and TRBJ1-1; 8 positions agree with TRBD1. CDR1 is SGHNT and CDR2 is YENEEA in the germline V gene. CDR3 length equals 14 residues. V shed 4 bases, J shed 1 base, and the junction held 2 bases outside the gene matches. The CDR3 coding sequence is TGTGCCAGCAGCTCAGGGACAGGGAACACTGAAGCTTTCTTT. It yields the protein CASSSGTGNTEAFF.

Only one count was recorded for this clone. The V gene is TRBV30, the J gene TRBJ1-2; D might be TRBD1 (5 bases). This CDR3 region has 11 residues. The V gene's germline CDR1 is GTSNPN and CDR2 SVGIG (reference sequence). Trimming pared 8 bases from V and 8 bases from J, leaving 15 bases between. The CDR3 nucleotides are TGTGCCCACCGGGGGAGAGGGGGCTACACCTTC. This sequence encodes CAHRGRGGYTF.

The chain's CDR3 is CASRSLQGSSYEQYF. DNA for the CDR3: TGTGCCAGCAGAAGCCTCCAGGGGAGCTCCTACGAGCAGTACTTC. V usage is TRBV6-5 and J usage is TRBJ2-7; tentatively, D is TRBD1 (6 bases). Trimming pared 6 bases from V and 0 bases from J, leaving 15 bases between. Per the germline V gene, CDR1 is MNHEY and CDR2 is SVGAGI. The CDR3 covers 15 residues.